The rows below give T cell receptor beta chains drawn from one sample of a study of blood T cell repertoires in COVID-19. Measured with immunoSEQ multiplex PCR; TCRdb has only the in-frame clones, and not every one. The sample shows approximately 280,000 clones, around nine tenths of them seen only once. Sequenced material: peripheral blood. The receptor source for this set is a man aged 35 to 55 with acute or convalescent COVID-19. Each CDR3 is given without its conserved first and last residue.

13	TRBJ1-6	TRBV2	ASSDGTGVASPLH
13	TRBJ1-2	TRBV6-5	ASSSLYDSDYGYT
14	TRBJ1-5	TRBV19	ASRIPGAGGNQPQH
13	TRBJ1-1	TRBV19	ASSINGGENTEAF
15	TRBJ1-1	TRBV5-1	ASSLVGTRISNTEAF
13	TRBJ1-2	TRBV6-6	ASTLGQGADYGYT
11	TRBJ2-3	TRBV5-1	ASSSDNTDTQY
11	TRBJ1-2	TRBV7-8	ASSPSAPGGYT
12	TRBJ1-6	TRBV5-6	ASSPGAPGSPLH
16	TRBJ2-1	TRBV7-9	ASRSKTGVTTTYNEQF
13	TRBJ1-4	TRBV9	ASSATGSGGEKLF
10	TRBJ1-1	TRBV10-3	AISAWNTEAF
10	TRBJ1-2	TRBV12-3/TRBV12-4	ASSWGGYGYT
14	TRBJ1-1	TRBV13	ASSPQLGQRHAEAF
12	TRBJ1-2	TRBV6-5	ASSPGWGDYGYT
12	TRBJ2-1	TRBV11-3	ASSSGYSRGEQF